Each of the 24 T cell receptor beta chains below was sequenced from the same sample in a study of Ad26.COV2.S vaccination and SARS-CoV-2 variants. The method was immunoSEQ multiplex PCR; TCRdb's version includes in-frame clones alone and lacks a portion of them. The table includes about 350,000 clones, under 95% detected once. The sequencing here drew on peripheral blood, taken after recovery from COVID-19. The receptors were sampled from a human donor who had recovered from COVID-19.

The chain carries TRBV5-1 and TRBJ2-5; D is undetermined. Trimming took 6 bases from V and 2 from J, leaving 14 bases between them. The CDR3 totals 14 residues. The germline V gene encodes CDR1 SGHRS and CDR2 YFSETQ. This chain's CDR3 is CASKNTPIQETQYF. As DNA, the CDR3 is TGCGCCAGCAAGAATACACCTATACAAGAGACCCAGTACTTC.

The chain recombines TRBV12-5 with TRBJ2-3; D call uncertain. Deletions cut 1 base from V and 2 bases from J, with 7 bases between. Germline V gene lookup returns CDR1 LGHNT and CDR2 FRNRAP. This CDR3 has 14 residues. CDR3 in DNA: TGTGCTAGTGGTTTGGGACAATCCACAGATACGCAGTATTTT. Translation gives CASGLGQSTDTQYF. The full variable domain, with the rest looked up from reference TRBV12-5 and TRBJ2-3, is DARVTQTPRHKVTEMGQEVTMRCQPILGHNTVFWYRQTMMQGLELLAYFRNRAPLDDSGMPKDRFSAEMPDATLATLKIQPSEPRDSAVYFCASGLGQSTDTQYFGPGTRLTVL.

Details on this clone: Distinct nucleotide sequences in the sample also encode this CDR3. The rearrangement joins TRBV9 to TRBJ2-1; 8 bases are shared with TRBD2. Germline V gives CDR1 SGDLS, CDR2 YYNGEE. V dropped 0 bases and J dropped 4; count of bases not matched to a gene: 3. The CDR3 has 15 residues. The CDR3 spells CASSVGSGDYNEQFF. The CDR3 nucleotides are TGTGCCAGCAGCGTAGGTAGCGGGGATTACAATGAGCAGTTCTTC. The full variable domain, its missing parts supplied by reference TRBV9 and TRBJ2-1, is DSGVTQTPKHLITATGQRVTLRCSPRSGDLSVYWYQQSLDQGLQFLIQYYNGEERAKGNILERFSAQQFPDLHSELNLSSLELGDSALYFCASSVGSGDYNEQFFGPGTRLTVL.

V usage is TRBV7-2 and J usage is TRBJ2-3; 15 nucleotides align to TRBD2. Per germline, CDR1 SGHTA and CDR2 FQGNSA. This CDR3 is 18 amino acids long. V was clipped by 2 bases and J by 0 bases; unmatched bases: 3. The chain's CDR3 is CASSLSGLAGGSTDTQYF. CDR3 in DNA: TGTGCCAGCAGCTTATCGGGACTAGCGGGGGGAAGCACAGATACGCAGTATTTT. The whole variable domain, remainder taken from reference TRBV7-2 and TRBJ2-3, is GAGVSQSPSNKVTEKGKDVELRCDPISGHTALYWYRQSLGQGLEFLIYFQGNSAPDKSGLPSDRFSAERTGGSVSTLTIQRTQQEDSAVYLCASSLSGLAGGSTDTQYFGPGTRLTVL.

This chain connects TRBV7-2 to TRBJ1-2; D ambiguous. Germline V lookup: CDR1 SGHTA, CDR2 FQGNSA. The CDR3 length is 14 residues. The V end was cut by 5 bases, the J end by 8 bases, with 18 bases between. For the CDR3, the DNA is TGTGCCAGCAGCCCCTACGCCAAGGGCGTAGGCTACACCTTC. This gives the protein CASSPYAKGVGYTF.

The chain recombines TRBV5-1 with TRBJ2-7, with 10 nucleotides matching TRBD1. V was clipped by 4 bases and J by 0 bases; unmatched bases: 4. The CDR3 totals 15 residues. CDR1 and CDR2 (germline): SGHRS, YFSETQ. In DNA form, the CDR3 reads TGCGCCAGCAGCGTGGACAGGGGGAGCTCCTACGAGCAGTACTTC. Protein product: CASSVDRGSSYEQYF.

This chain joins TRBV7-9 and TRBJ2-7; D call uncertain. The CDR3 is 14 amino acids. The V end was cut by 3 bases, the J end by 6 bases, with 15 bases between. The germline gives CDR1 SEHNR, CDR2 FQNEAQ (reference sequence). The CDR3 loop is CASSFPSRVSEQYF. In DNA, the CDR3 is TGTGCCAGCAGCTTCCCCTCCCGGGTGTCCGAGCAGTACTTC.

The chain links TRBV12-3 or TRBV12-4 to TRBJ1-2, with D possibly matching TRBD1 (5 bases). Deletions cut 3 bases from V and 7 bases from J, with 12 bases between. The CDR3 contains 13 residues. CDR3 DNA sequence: TGTGCCAGCAGTTTGGGGGGATCCTTTGGCTACACCTTC. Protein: CASSLGGSFGYTF.

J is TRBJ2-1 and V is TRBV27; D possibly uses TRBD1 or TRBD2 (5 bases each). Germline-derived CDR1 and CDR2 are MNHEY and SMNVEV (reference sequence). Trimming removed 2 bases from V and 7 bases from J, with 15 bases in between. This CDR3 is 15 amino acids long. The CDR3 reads CASSLSPGWGNEQFF. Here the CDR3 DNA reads TGTGCCAGCAGTTTAAGCCCTGGATGGGGGAATGAGCAGTTCTTC.

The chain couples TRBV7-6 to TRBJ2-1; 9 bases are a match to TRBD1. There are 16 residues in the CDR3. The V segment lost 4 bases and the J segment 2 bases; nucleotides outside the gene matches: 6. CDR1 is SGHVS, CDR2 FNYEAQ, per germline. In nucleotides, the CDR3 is TGTGCCAGCAGCTGGGACAGGGCTGGGACCTACAATGAGCAGTTCTTC. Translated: CASSWDRAGTYNEQFF.

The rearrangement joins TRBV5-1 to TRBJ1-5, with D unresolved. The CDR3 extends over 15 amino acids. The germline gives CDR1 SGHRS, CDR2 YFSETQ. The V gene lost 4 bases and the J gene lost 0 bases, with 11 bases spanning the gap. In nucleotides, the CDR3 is TGCGCCAGCAGCCCCTACGAGTATAGCAATCAGCCCCAGCATTTT. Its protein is CASSPYEYSNQPQHF.

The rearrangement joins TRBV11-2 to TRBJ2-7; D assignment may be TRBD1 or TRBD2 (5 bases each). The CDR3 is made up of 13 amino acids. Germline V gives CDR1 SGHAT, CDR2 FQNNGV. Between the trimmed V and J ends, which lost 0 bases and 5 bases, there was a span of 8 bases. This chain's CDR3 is CASSLDRGDEQYF. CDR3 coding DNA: TGTGCCAGCAGCTTAGATAGGGGAGACGAGCAGTACTTC.

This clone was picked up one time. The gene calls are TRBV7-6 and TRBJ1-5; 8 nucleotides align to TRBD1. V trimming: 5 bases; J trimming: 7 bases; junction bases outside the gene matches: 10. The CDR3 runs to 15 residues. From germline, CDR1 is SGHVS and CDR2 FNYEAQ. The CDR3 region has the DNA TGTGCCAGCAGCCCAATACAGGGGGAGGGCCAGCCCCAGCATTTT. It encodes CASSPIQGEGQPQHF.

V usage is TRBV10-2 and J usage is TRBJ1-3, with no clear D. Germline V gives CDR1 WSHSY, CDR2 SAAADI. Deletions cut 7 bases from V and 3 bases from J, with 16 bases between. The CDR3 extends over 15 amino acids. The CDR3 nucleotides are TGCGCCAGCATACGGGAAGTTCGCTTTGGAAACACCATATATTTT. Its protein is CASIREVRFGNTIYF.

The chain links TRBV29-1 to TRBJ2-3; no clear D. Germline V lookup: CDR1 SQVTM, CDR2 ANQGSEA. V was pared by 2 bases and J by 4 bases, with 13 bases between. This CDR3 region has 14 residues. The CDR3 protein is CSVESNLRADTQYF. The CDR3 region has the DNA TGCAGCGTTGAAAGTAACTTACGCGCAGATACGCAGTATTTT.

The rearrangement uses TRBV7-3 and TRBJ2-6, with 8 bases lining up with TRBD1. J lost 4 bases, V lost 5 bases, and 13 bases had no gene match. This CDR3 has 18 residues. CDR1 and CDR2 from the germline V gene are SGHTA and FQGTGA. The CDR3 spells CASSPSLQGEVGANVLTF. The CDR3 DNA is TGTGCCAGCAGCCCGTCATTACAGGGGGAAGTAGGGGCCAACGTCCTGACTTTC.

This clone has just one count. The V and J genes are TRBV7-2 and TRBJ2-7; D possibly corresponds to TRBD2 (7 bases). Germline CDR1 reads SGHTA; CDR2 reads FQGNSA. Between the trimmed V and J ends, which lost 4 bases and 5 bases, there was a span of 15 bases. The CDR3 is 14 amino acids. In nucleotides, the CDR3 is TGTGCCAGCAGCTCCCTTGGGGGGGGCGACGAGCAGTACTTC. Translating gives CASSSLGGGDEQYF.

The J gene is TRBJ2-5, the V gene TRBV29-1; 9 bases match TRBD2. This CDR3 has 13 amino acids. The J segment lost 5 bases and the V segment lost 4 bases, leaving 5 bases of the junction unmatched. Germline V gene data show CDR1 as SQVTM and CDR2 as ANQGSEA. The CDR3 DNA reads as TGCAGCGTTGTTGCGGGGGGGCCGGAGACCCAGTACTTC. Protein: CSVVAGGPETQYF.

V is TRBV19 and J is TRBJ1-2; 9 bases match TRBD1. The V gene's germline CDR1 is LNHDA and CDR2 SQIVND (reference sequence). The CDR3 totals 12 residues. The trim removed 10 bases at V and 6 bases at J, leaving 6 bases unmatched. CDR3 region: CATSDRGNGYTF. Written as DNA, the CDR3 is TGTGCCACAAGCGACAGGGGGAATGGCTACACCTTC.

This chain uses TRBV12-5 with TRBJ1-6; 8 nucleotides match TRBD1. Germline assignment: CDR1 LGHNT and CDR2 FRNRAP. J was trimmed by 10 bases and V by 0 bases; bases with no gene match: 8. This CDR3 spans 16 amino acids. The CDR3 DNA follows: TGTGCTAGTGGTTTGGTACGCGGCAGGGGGCAATCACCCCTCCACTTT. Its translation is CASGLVRGRGQSPLHF.

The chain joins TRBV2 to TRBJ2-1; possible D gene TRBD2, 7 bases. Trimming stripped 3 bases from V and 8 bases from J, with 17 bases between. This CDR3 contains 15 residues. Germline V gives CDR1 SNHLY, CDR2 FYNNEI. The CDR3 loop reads CASSELGGGPDEQFF. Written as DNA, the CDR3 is TGTGCCAGCAGTGAGTTGGGGGGGGGCCCGGATGAGCAGTTCTTC.

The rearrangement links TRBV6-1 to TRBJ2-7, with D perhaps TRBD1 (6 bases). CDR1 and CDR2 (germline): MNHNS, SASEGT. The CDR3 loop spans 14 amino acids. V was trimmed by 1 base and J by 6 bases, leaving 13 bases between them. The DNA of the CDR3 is TGTGCCAGCAGTGAAGGAACAGGGCTGAGCGAGCAGTACTTC. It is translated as CASSEGTGLSEQYF.

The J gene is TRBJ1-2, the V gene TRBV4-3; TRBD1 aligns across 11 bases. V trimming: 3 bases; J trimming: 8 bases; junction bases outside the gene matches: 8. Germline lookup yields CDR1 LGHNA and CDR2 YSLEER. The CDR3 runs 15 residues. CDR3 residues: CASSHIGQGAQGYTF. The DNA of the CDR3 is TGCGCCAGCAGCCACATTGGACAGGGGGCGCAAGGCTACACCTTC.

The CDR3 here is CASSFGDSKQETQYF. DNA of the CDR3: TGTGCCAGCAGTTTCGGGGATTCCAAACAAGAGACCCAGTACTTC. V usage is TRBV11-2 and J usage is TRBJ2-5; a weak D match, TRBD2 (5 bases). Trimming cost V 6 bases and J 2 bases, with 16 bases left between them. In germline, CDR1 is SGHAT, CDR2 FQNNGV. The CDR3 covers 15 residues.